Listed here are 11 T cell receptor beta chains from one sample, sequenced in a study of identical twins. A single record per CDR3 protein comes from TCRdb applying MiXCR to the 5' RACE reads. The repertoire includes a few hundred thousand distinct CDR3 sequences, more than 9% of them detected once, and around 3% sits in the top ten. Another study also made use of these data, one on yellow fever vaccine responses in identical twins.

Sequencing was carried out using PBMCs. These receptors originate from a woman under 30 in good health.

The chain uses TRBV20-1 and TRBJ2-7; possibly TRBD1 for D (5 bases). The length of the CDR3 is 15 residues. Between the trimmed V and J ends, which lost 0 bases and 2 bases, there was a span of 14 bases. Germline assignment: CDR1 DFQATT and CDR2 SNEGSKA (reference sequence). The CDR3 bases are TGCAGTGCTAGAGAATGTACAGGCAGTACCTACGAGCAGTACTTC. Translating gives CSARECTGSTYEQYF.

This clonotype was seen at least ten times. The CDR3 coding sequence is TGTGCCAGCAGTTTCTTGACAGGGGTCCTGGAGACCCAGTACTTC. Residues: CASSFLTGVLETQYF. This chain joins TRBV6-5 and TRBJ2-5, with TRBD1 identical over 8 bases. The CDR3 loop spans 15 amino acids. From germline, CDR1 is MNHEY and CDR2 SVGAGI. The V gene end was trimmed by 4 bases and the J gene end by 5 bases; junction bases not matched to a gene: 9.

This clonotype came up many times. The CDR3, as DNA: TGTGCCAGCAGCTTCGCCAGGGGAAAGATTTCTGGGGCCAACGTCCTGACTTTC. Protein sequence: CASSFARGKISGANVLTF. The chain carries TRBV5-6 and TRBJ2-6; D is perhaps TRBD1 (6 bases). The CDR3 is made up of 18 amino acids. The V gene lost 2 bases and the J gene lost 1 base, with 16 bases spanning the gap. Germline V gives CDR1 SGHDT, CDR2 YYEEEE.

The V call is TRBV20-1, the J call TRBJ1-1, with D unclear. The CDR3 has 12 residues. CDR1 is DFQATT, CDR2 SNEGSKA, per germline (reference sequence). Trimming removed 6 bases at V and 1 base at J, with 9 bases between. The CDR3 nucleotides are TGCAGTGCGAACCGGGGGAACACTGAAGCTTTCTTT. Translation: CSANRGNTEAFF.

This clonotype was found a few times. A much larger clone is a single base away; this may be a read error. The chain uses TRBV6-2 or TRBV6-3 and TRBJ2-7; TRBD2 matches at 9 bases. This CDR3 is 14 amino acids long. The V segment lost 0 bases and the J segment 5 bases; nucleotides outside the gene matches: 2. Germline V gene sequence: CDR1 MNHEY, CDR2 SVGEGT. The CDR3 nucleotides are TGTGCCAGCAGTTACTCTAGCGGGAGTAACGAGCAGTACTTC. This codes for CASSYSSGSNEQYF.

This clonotype came up a few times. The chain couples TRBV29-1 to TRBJ2-5; 14 bases align to TRBD2. Germline V gives CDR1 SQVTM, CDR2 ANQGSEA. CDR3 length equals 15 residues. The trim removed 6 bases at V and 5 bases at J, leaving 8 bases unmatched. CDR3 sequence: CSVGTSGSIQETQYF. The CDR3, as DNA: TGCAGCGTGGGGACTAGCGGGAGTATTCAGGAGACCCAGTACTTC.

The chain joins TRBV20-1 to TRBJ2-1, with unresolved D. V was clipped by 6 bases and J by 8 bases, with 8 bases between them. The germline CDR1 and CDR2 sequences are DFQATT and SNEGSKA (reference sequence). This CDR3 region has 10 residues. Here the CDR3 reads CSARRDEQFF. For the CDR3, the DNA is TGCAGTGCCCGTAGGGATGAGCAGTTCTTC.

This clonotype was recorded many times. The rearrangement links TRBV7-2 to TRBJ1-3; tentative D call: TRBD1 (5 bases). The CDR3 loop spans 13 amino acids. The germline CDR1 and CDR2 sequences are SGHTA and FQGNSA. Trimming stripped 5 bases from V and 9 bases from J, with 14 bases between. CDR3 DNA sequence: TGTGCCAGCAGCCCCTATGGGGCTCCCACCATATATTTT. Translating gives CASSPYGAPTIYF. The full variable domain, rest sourced from reference TRBV7-2 and TRBJ1-3, is GAGVSQSPSNKVTEKGKDVELRCDPISGHTALYWYRQSLGQGLEFLIYFQGNSAPDKSGLPSDRFSAERTGGSVSTLTIQRTQQEDSAVYLCASSPYGAPTIYFGEGSWLTVV.

The chain links TRBV5-1 to TRBJ2-5; TRBD1 aligns across 7 bases. In germline, CDR1 is SGHRS, CDR2 YFSETQ. The V gene end was trimmed by 0 bases and the J gene end by 1 base; junction bases not matched to a gene: 6. The CDR3 totals 16 residues. CDR3 amino acids: CASSLARTGVQETQYF. In DNA form, the CDR3 reads TGCGCCAGCAGCTTGGCCAGAACAGGGGTCCAAGAGACCCAGTACTTC.

This clonotype was picked up a small number of times. V and J are TRBV6-1 and TRBJ2-1; D ambiguous. Germline V gene sequence: CDR1 MNHNS, CDR2 SASEGT. The CDR3 has 13 amino acids. Trimming cost V 5 bases and J 6 bases, with 11 bases left between them. The CDR3 here is CASSLPYSNEQFF. CDR3 nucleotide sequence: TGTGCCAGCAGTCTTCCTTACAGCAATGAGCAGTTCTTC.

This clonotype was counted a few times. This sequence joins TRBV12-3 or TRBV12-4 and TRBJ2-6, with TRBD1 as a possible D gene (5 bases). V lost 2 bases and J lost 0, with 8 bases in between. The CDR3 is made up of 16 amino acids. The CDR3 reads CASSLFGASGANVLTF. CDR3 in DNA: TGTGCCAGCAGTTTATTTGGGGCCTCTGGGGCCAACGTCCTGACTTTC.